This T cell receptor beta chain was documented in a study of CD8+CD57+ T cells in acquired aplastic anemia. Study summary: Mean yield of DNA from sorted CD4+ and CD8+ cells was roughly 3.4 ug.

Regarding the study as a whole: Approximately 28 CD8+ CDR3 sequences were shared between patients and controls. With respect to CD8+ Simpson's diversity, patients and controls did not differ significantly.

About this clonotype itself: Its antigen is currently unknown. This could be a read error, since a much larger clone is one nucleotide away. The CDR3 ends on some other residue instead of the conserved phenylalanine or tryptophan, so this is likely a read error.

Germline-derived CDR1 and CDR2 are SGDLS and YYNGEE. Trimming shortened V by 4 bases and J by 8 bases, and 12 bases separated the two germline ends. This CDR3 is built from 12 residues. TCR beta VDJ and CDR3 profiling used genomic DNA as template. One entry per CDR3 protein, called by TCRdb with MiXCR from the reads. The sample has approximately 150,000 distinct CDR3 sequences; approximately 44% are singletons. Sequencing involved patients with CD8+CD57+ cell expansion previously shown by flow cytometry. Receipt of therapy had not occurred in any patient by the time of blood sampling. The chain uses TRBV9 and TRBJ1-2; D possibly corresponds to TRBD1 (6 bases). The receptor was derived from a human donor with aplastic anemia. Specimen: sorted CD4+, CD8+, or CD8+CD57+ T cells (not recorded which) from PBMCs. The CDR3 loop reads CASSRGGVGYTL. Written as DNA, the CDR3 is TGTGCCAGCAGCCGAGGGGGGGTCGGCTACACCCTC.